Included here is one TCR beta chain sequence, with context. Study processing details: Amplified reference gene primers provided the basis for estimating nucleated cell counts. Sequencing used immunoSEQ multiplex PCR; TCRdb keeps in-frame clones, though not all of them. For V, J and clone size, that table is used; D and trimming come from the DNA. The table records 380,000 or so clones, roughly 86% of them present only once. The data were taken from a study of blood T cell repertoires in COVID-19. As for the study in general: Researchers got acute and convalescent COVID-19 samples from the United States, Italy and Spain.

In germline, CDR1 is KGHSH, CDR2 LQKENI. V was pared by 6 bases and J by 4 bases, with 13 bases between. CDR3 size: 14 residues. This sequence originates from a human donor with acute or convalescent COVID-19. The donor label of this sample is uncertain. Sequencing was performed on peripheral blood. The chain uses TRBV18 and TRBJ1-5; tentative D call: TRBD1 (5 bases). The CDR3 sequence: CASSRPGGNQPQHF. In DNA, the CDR3 is TGTGCCAGCTCTCGACCCGGGGGTAATCAGCCCCAGCATTTT.